The 15 T cell receptor beta chains below were found in one sample sequenced in a study of human T cells and chemical hapten exposure. Time point specified: patch test 2, 6 weeks after DPC sensitization. As for treatment: therapeutic diphenylcyclopropenone sensitization with weekly scalp DPC. TCRdb fed the RACE reads into MiXCR, producing one record per CDR3 protein. The sample has some 100,000 distinct CDR3 sequences, about a tenth seen once. The sequencing used whole blood, collected in connection with sensitization to the hapten diphenylcyclopropenone (DPC). The receptors were sampled from a woman in her 40s with alopecia areata. Some clones in this sample may be carry-over from other donors' samples.

This clonotype was counted ten times or more. The chain links TRBV30 to TRBJ1-5; D remains ambiguous. CDR3 length: 13 amino acids. Germline CDR1 and CDR2: GTSNPN and SVGIG (reference sequence). Trimming shortened V by 0 bases and J by 1 base, and 4 bases separated the two germline ends. CDR3: CAWSVQSNQPQHF. The DNA for the CDR3 is TGTGCCTGGAGTGTTCAGAGCAATCAGCCCCAGCATTTT.

The chain carries TRBV27 and TRBJ2-7; no clear D gene. Germline CDR1 MNHEY, CDR2 SMNVEV (reference sequence). Trimming pared 0 bases from V and 0 bases from J, leaving 9 bases between. The CDR3 runs to 15 residues. CDR3 sequence: CASSLSAGGSYEQYF. CDR3 coding DNA: TGTGCCAGCAGTTTATCAGCAGGCGGCTCCTACGAGCAGTACTTC.

This clonotype was counted many times. The V call is TRBV5-5, the J call TRBJ2-3; D is uncertain. The V and J ends lost 7 bases and 2 bases respectively, with 11 bases between them. The CDR3 consists of 13 residues. Germline V gives CDR1 SGHKS, CDR2 YYEKEE (reference sequence). The CDR3: CASYQDDTDTQYF. CDR3 nucleotide sequence: TGTGCCAGCTACCAGGATGACACAGATACGCAGTATTTT.

This clonotype has a handful of counts. The rearrangement links TRBV9 to TRBJ1-2; no reliable D call. V lost 7 bases, J lost 7 bases, and 11 bases lay in between. Germline lookup yields CDR1 SGDLS and CDR2 YYNGEE. CDR3 length: 11 residues. CDR3 nucleotides: TGTGCCAGCGACGGGCTACTTGGCTACACCTTC. Its protein is CASDGLLGYTF.

This clonotype was counted only a few times. The rearrangement uses TRBV4-1 and TRBJ1-2; no definite D call. The length of the CDR3 is 18 residues. The V and J ends lost 1 base and 1 base respectively, with 19 bases between them. In germline, CDR1 is MGHRA, CDR2 YSYEKL. CDR3 amino acids: CASSQVLMGSTNNYGYTF. As DNA, the CDR3 is TGCGCCAGCAGCCAAGTACTGATGGGTTCTACTAATAACTATGGCTACACCTTC.

This sequence joins TRBV20-1 and TRBJ1-2, with D possibly being TRBD1 (6 bases). The CDR3 sequence is 15 residues long. Germline CDR1 reads DFQATT; CDR2 reads SNEGSKA (reference sequence). V lost 3 bases to trimming and J lost 6 bases, with 20 bases between them. CDR3 in DNA: TGCAGTGCTAGGGGGGGACAAAGTCATCCGAATGGCTACACCTTC. The encoded protein is CSARGGQSHPNGYTF.

The V call is TRBV6-2 or TRBV6-3, the J call TRBJ2-1; 10 bases are shared with TRBD2. CDR1 and CDR2 from the germline V gene are MNHEY and SVGEGT. This CDR3 is built from 14 residues. The V and J ends lost 0 bases and 7 bases, in that order; junction bases with no gene match: 0. DNA of the CDR3: TGTGCCAGCAGTTACTCTAGCGGGGGGAATGAGCAGTTCTTC. Translated: CASSYSSGGNEQFF.

This clonotype has ten or more counts. The chain employs TRBV6-6 and TRBJ1-6; TRBD1 agrees at 9 bases. V was clipped by 5 bases and J by 8 bases; unmatched bases: 4. Per germline, CDR1 MNHNY and CDR2 SVGAGI (reference sequence). This CDR3 has 14 amino acids. The CDR3 reads CASSTQGAHSPLHF. In DNA form, the CDR3 reads TGTGCCAGCAGTACACAGGGGGCTCATTCACCCCTCCACTTT.

This clonotype was counted only a few times. J is TRBJ2-7 and V is TRBV10-3; TRBD2 might be the D (6 bases). Germline CDR1 is ENHRY and CDR2 is SYGVKD. Trimming stripped 10 bases from V and 4 bases from J, with 17 bases between. The CDR3 consists of 13 residues. In DNA, the CDR3 is TGTGCCACCATTCCGGGTGGGGGGTACGAGCAGTACTTC. Translating gives CATIPGGGYEQYF.

This clonotype has a handful of counts. The chain links TRBV29-1 to TRBJ1-4; possibly TRBD1 for D (6 bases). The CDR3 consists of 13 residues. Trimming left V 4 bases short and J 4 bases short, with 10 bases between. Germline CDR1 SQVTM, CDR2 ANQGSEA. CDR3 amino acids: CSVAAGVNEKLFF. The CDR3 DNA follows: TGCAGCGTTGCGGCAGGGGTTAATGAAAAACTGTTTTTT.

The chain combines TRBV27 with TRBJ2-4; TRBD1 agrees at 9 bases. The trim removed 9 bases at V and 0 bases at J, leaving 9 bases unmatched. This CDR3 has 16 amino acids. Looked up from germline, CDR1 is MNHEY and CDR2 is SMNVEV (reference sequence). The CDR3 DNA reads TGTGCCAGTTGGACCGGACAGGGGATAGCCAAAAACATTCAGTACTTC. Its protein product is CASWTGQGIAKNIQYF.

This clonotype has at least ten counts. The chain combines TRBV4-2 with TRBJ2-1; D is possibly TRBD1 (6 bases). The V and J ends lost 4 bases and 11 bases respectively, with 21 bases between them. The CDR3 runs to 15 residues. The V gene's germline CDR1 is LGHNA and CDR2 YNFKEQ. The CDR3 sequence: CASSPWPGVPSKQFF. The CDR3 nucleotides are TGTGCCAGCAGCCCGTGGCCAGGGGTTCCCTCGAAGCAGTTCTTC.

This clonotype showed up many times. The CDR3 loop is CSASSGGTDTQYF. CDR3 DNA: TGCAGTGCTTCGAGCGGGGGGACAGATACGCAGTATTTT. The chain is built from TRBV20-1 and TRBJ2-3; 9 bases match TRBD2. CDR3 length equals 13 residues. Trimming took 5 bases from V and 3 from J; bases not matched to a gene: 3. Per the germline V gene, CDR1 is DFQATT and CDR2 is SNEGSKA (reference sequence).

This clonotype has a count of ten or more. This sequence joins TRBV28 and TRBJ1-1; TRBD1 matches at 10 bases. This CDR3 region has 12 residues. The J segment lost 11 bases and the V segment lost 5 bases, leaving 5 bases of the junction unmatched. Germline V lookup: CDR1 MDHEN, CDR2 SYDVKM. CDR3 bases: TGTGCCAGCAGTCCCGGGACAGGGGATGCTTTCTTT. Protein product: CASSPGTGDAFF.

Only a few counts were recorded for this clonotype. The gene calls are TRBV7-6 and TRBJ2-5; unclear D gene. Germline V gene sequence: CDR1 SGHVS, CDR2 FNYEAQ. The CDR3 sequence is 15 residues long. With 4 bases removed from V and 2 bases from J, the gap between germline ends came to 14 bases. The CDR3 spells CASSSLLNYQETQYF. CDR3 DNA sequence: TGTGCCAGCAGCTCCCTCCTCAACTATCAAGAGACCCAGTACTTC.